This section outlines one T cell receptor beta chain sequence together with its context. This record belongs to a study of blood T cell repertoires in COVID-19. As for the study in general: Sources were T cells, B-cell-depleted T cells, or PBMCs; the material itself was cDNA or gDNA.

Authors' analysis steps: Estimates of nucleated cell counts were drawn from the amplification of reference gene primers. The repertoire was sequenced with immunoSEQ multiplex PCR; TCRdb's copy has only in-frame clones and lacks some. V and J calls plus clone size are reproduced from that table; the DNA served to infer D and trimming. The data contain 120,000 to 150,000 clones, about 82% of them singletons. This CDR3 has 12 amino acids. Germline assignment: CDR1 DFQATT and CDR2 SNEGSKA (reference sequence). With 3 bases removed from V and 4 bases from J, the gap between germline ends came to 7 bases. The source material was peripheral blood. This sequence joins TRBV20-1 and TRBJ1-5, with unresolved D. This TCR derives from a man aged 50 to 60 with acute or convalescent COVID-19. The chain's CDR3 is CSASSGNQPQHF. CDR3 coding DNA: TGCAGTGCTAGTTCGGGGAATCAGCCCCAGCATTTT.